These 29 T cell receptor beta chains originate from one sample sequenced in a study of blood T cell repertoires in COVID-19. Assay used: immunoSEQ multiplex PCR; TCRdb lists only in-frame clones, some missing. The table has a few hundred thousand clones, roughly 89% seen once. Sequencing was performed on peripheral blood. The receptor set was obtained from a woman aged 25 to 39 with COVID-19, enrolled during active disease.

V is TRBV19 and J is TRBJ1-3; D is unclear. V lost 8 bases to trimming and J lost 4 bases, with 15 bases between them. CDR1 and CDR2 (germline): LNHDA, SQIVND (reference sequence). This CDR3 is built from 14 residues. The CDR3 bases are TGTGCCAGTGGTGGACTGATGGCGGGAAACACCATATATTTT. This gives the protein CASGGLMAGNTIYF.

CDR3 sequence reads: CASSPTGGEKLFF. Written as DNA, the CDR3 is TGTGCCAGCAGCCCGACAGGGGGCGAAAAACTGTTTTTT. This sequence joins TRBV3-1 (or the pseudogene TRBV3-2) and TRBJ1-4; 10 bases line up with TRBD1. Germline V gives CDR1 LGHDT, CDR2 YNNKEL (reference sequence). The V segment lost 4 bases and the J segment 8 bases; nucleotides outside the gene matches: 1. This CDR3 region has 13 residues.

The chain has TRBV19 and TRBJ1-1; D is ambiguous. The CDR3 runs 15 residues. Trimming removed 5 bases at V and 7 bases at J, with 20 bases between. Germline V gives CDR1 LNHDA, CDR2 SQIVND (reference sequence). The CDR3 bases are TGTGCCAGTAGTTGGGTGAACCCGGGTGGAGTTGAAGCTTTCTTT. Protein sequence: CASSWVNPGGVEAFF.

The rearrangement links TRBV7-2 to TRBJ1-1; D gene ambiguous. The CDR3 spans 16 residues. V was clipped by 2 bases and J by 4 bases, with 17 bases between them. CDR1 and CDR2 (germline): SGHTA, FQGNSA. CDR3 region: CASSLMIRTEGTEAFF. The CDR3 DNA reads TGTGCCAGCAGCTTAATGATACGTACAGAGGGCACTGAAGCTTTCTTT. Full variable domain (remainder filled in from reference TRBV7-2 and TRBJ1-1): GAGVSQSPSNKVTEKGKDVELRCDPISGHTALYWYRQSLGQGLEFLIYFQGNSAPDKSGLPSDRFSAERTGGSVSTLTIQRTQQEDSAVYLCASSLMIRTEGTEAFFGQGTRLTVV.

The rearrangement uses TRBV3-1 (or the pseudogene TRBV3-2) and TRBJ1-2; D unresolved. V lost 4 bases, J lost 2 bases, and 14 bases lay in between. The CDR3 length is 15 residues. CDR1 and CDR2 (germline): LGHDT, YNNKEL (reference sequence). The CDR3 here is CASSLTLEANYGYTF. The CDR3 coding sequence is TGTGCCAGCAGCCTTACCCTGGAGGCGAACTATGGCTACACCTTC.

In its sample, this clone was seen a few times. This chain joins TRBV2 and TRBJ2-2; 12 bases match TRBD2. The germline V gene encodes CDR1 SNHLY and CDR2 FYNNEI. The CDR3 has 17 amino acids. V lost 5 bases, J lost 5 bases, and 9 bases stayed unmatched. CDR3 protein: CASSRLAGALRTGELFF. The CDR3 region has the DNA TGTGCCAGCAGTCGACTAGCGGGGGCCCTAAGGACCGGGGAGCTGTTTTTT.

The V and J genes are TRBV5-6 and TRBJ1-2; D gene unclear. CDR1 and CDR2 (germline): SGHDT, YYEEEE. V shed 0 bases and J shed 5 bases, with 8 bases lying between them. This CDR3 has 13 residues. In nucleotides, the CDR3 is TGTGCCAGCAGCTTGGTGGCCGCTTATGGCTACACCTTC. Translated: CASSLVAAYGYTF.

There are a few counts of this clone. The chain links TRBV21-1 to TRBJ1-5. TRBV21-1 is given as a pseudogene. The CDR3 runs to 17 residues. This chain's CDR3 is CASSKKGGRYSNQPQHF. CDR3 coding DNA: TGTGCCAGCAGCAAAAAGGGGGGGCGGTATAGCAATCAGCCCCAGCATTTT.

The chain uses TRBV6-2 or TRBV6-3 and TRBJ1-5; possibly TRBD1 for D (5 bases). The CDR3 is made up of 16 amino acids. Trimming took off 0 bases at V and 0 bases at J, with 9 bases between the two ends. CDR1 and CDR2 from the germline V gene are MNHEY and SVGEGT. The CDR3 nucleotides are TGTGCCAGCAGTTACTCGGGACTAAGTAGCAATCAGCCCCAGCATTTT. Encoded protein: CASSYSGLSSNQPQHF.

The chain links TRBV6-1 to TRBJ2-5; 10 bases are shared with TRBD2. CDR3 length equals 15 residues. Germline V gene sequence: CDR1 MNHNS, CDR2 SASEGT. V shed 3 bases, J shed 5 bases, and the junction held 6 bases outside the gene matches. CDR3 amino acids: CASSEGLAGVETQYF. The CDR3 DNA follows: TGTGCCAGCAGTGAGGGTCTAGCGGGGGTTGAGACCCAGTACTTC.

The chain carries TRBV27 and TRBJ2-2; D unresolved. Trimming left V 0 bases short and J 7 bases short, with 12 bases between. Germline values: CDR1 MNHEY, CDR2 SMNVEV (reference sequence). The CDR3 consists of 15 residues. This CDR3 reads CASSLSRQFSGELFF. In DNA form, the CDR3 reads TGTGCCAGCAGTTTATCGAGGCAGTTCAGCGGGGAGCTGTTTTTT.

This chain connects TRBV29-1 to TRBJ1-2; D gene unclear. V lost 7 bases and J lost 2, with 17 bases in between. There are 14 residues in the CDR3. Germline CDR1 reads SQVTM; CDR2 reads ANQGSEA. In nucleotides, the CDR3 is TGCAGCGCCGGAAAGGACTCCTCAAACTATGGCTACACCTTC. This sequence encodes CSAGKDSSNYGYTF. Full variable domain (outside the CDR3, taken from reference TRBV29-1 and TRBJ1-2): SAVISQKPSRDICQRGTSLTIQCQVDSQVTMMFWYRQQPGQSLTLIATANQGSEATYESGFVIDKFPISRPNLTFSTLTVSNMSPEDSSIYLCSAGKDSSNYGYTFGSGTRLTVV.

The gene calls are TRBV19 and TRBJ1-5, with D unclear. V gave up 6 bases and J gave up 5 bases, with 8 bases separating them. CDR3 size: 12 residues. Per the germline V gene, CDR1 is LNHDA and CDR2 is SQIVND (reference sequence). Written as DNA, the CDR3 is TGTGCCAGTAGCCCCCTCGATCAGCCCCAGCATTTT. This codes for CASSPLDQPQHF.

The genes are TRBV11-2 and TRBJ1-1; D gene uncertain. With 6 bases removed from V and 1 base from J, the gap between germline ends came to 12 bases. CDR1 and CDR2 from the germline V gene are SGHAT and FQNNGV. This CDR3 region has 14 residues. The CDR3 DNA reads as TGTGCCAGCAGTTCCGGGGATAGGAACACTGAAGCTTTCTTT. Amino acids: CASSSGDRNTEAFF. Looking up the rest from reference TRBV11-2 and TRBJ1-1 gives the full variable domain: EAGVAQSPRYKIIEKRQSVAFWCNPISGHATLYWYQQILGQGPKLLIQFQNNGVVDDSQLPKDRFSAERLKGVDSTLKIQPAKLEDSAVYLCASSSGDRNTEAFFGQGTRLTVV.

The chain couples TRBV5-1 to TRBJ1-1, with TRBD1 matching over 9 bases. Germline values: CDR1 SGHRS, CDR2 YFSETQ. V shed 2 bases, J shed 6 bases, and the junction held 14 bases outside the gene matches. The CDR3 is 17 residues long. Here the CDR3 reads CASSLMETGGDFAEAFF. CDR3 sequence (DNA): TGCGCCAGCAGCTTAATGGAGACAGGGGGGGATTTTGCTGAAGCTTTCTTT.

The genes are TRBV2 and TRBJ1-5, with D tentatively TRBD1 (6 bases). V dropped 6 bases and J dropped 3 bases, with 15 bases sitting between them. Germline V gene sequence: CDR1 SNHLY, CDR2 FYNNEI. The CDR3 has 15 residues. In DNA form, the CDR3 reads TGTGCCAGCAGGGGGGAAAGGGGGAACAATCAGCCCCAGCATTTT. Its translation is CASRGERGNNQPQHF.

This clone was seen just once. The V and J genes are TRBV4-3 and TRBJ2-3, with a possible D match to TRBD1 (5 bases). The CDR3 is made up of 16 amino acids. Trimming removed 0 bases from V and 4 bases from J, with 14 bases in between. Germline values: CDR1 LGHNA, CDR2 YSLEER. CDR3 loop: CASSQDLQGGADTQYF. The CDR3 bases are TGCGCCAGCAGCCAAGATCTCCAGGGTGGAGCAGATACGCAGTATTTT.

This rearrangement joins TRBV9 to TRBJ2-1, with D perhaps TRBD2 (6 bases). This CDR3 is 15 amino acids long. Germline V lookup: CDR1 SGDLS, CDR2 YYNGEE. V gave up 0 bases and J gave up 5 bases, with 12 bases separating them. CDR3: CASSVEFSGNNEQFF. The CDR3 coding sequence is TGTGCCAGCAGCGTAGAGTTTAGCGGAAACAATGAGCAGTTCTTC.

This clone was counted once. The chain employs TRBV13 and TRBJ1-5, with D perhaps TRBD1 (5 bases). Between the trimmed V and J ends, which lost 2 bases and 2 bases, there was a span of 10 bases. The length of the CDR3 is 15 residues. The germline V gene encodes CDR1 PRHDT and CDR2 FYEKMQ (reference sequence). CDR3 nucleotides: TGTGCCAGCAGCTTATCTTTGACAGGCAATCAGCCCCAGCATTTT. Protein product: CASSLSLTGNQPQHF.

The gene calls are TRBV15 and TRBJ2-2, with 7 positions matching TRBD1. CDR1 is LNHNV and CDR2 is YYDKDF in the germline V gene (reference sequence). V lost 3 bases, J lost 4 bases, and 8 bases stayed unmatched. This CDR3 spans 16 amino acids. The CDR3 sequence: CATSSSQGVVTGELFF. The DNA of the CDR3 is TGTGCCACCAGCAGTTCCCAGGGGGTGGTCACCGGGGAGCTGTTTTTT.

The CDR3 DNA reads as TGTGCCAGCAGTCGGGACTGGGGAGGAGGCTACACCTTC. Protein product: CASSRDWGGGYTF. The genes are TRBV28 and TRBJ1-2; a possible D gene is TRBD1 (5 bases). V lost 5 bases to trimming and J lost 8 bases, with 15 bases between them. Per germline, CDR1 MDHEN and CDR2 SYDVKM. The CDR3 is made up of 13 amino acids.

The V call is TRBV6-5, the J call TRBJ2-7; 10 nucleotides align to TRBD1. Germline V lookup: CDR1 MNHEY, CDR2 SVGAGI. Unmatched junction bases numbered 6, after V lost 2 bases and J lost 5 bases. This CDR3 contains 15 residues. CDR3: CASSYARTGGNEQYF. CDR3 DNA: TGTGCCAGCAGTTACGCACGGACAGGGGGTAACGAGCAGTACTTC.

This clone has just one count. The CDR3 region has the DNA TGTGCCAGCAGTGTGGTCAGCAGGGGGAGGTATGGCTACACCTTC. Its translation: CASSVVSRGRYGYTF. The genes are TRBV2 and TRBJ1-2, with TRBD1 matching 7 bases. Germline V gene data show CDR1 as SNHLY and CDR2 as FYNNEI. The CDR3 is 15 amino acids. V gave up 4 bases and J gave up 5 bases; unmatched junction bases: 10.

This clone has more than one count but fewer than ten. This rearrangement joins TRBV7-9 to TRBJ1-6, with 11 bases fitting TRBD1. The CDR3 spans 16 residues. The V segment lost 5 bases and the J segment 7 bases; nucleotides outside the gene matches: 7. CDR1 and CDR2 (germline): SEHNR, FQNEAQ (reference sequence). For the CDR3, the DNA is TGTGCCAGCAGCACGAGGACAGGGGGCGGGAATTCACCCCTCCACTTT. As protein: CASSTRTGGGNSPLHF.

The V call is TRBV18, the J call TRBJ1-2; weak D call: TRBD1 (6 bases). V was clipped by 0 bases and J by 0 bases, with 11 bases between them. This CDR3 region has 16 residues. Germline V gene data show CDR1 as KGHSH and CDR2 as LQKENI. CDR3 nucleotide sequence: TGTGCCAGCTCACCACCTCGGACAGCTTCTAACTATGGCTACACCTTC. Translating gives CASSPPRTASNYGYTF.

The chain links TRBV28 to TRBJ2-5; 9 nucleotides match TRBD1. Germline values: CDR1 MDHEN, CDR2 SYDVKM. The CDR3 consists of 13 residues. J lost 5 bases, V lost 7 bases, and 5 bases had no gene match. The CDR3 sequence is CASTTGGSETQYF. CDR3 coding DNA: TGTGCCAGCACCACAGGGGGCTCGGAGACCCAGTACTTC.

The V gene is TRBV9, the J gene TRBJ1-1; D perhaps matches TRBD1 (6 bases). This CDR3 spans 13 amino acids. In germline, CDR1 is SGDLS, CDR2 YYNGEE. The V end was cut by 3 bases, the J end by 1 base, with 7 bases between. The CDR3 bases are TGTGCCAGCAGCGGGACAGCGAACACTGAAGCTTTCTTT. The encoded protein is CASSGTANTEAFF.

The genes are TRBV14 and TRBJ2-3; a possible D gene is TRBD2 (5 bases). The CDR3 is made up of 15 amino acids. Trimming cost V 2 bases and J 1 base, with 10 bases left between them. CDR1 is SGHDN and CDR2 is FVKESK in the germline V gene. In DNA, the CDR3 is TGTGCCAGCAGCCAAATGTGGACTCGCACAGATACGCAGTATTTT. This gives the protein CASSQMWTRTDTQYF.

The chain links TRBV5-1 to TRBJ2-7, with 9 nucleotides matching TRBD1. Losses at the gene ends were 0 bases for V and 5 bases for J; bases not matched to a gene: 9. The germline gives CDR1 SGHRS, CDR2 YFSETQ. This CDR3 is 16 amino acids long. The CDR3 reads CASSLEVTGQGHEQYF. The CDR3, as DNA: TGCGCCAGCAGCTTGGAGGTTACGGGACAGGGCCACGAGCAGTACTTC. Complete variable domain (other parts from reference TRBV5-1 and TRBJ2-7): KAGVTQTPRYLIKTRGQQVTLSCSPISGHRSVSWYQQTPGQGLQFLFEYFSETQRNKGNFPGRFSGRQFSNSRSEMNVSTLELGDSALYLCASSLEVTGQGHEQYFGPGTRLTVT.